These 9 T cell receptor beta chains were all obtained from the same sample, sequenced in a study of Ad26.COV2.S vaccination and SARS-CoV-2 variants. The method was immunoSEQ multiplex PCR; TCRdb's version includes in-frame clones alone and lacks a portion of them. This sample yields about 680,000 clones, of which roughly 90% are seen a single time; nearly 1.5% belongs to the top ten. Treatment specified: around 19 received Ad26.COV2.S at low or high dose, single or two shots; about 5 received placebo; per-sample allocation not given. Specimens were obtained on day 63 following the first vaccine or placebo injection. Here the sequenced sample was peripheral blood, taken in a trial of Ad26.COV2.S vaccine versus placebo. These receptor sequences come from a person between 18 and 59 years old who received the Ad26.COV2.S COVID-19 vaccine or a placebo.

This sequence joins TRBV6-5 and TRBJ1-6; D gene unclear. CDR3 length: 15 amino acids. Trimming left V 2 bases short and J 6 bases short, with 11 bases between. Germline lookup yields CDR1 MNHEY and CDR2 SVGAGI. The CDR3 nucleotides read TGTGCCAGCAGTTACCGGACCATAACTAATTCACCCCTCCACTTT. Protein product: CASSYRTITNSPLHF.

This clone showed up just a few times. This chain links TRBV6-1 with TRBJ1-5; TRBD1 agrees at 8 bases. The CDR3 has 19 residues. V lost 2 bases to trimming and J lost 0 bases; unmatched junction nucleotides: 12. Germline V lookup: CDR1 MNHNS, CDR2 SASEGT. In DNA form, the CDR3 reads TGTGCCAGCAGTGAAAAGCGGGACAGGCTCAACCGTAGCAATCAGCCCCAGCATTTT. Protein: CASSEKRDRLNRSNQPQHF.

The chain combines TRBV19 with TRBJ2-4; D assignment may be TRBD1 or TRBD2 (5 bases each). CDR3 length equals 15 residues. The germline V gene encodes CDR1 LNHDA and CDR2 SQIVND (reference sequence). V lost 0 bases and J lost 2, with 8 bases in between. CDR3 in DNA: TGTGCCAGTAGTATAGACTGGGGGTCCAAAAACATTCAGTACTTC. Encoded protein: CASSIDWGSKNIQYF.

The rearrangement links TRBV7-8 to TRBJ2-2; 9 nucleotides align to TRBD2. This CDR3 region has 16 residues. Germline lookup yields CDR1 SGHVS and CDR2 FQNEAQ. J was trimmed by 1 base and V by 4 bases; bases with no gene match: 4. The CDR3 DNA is TGTGCCAGCAGCTCCTCTAGCGGGGTGAACACCGGGGAGCTGTTTTTT. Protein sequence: CASSSSSGVNTGELFF.

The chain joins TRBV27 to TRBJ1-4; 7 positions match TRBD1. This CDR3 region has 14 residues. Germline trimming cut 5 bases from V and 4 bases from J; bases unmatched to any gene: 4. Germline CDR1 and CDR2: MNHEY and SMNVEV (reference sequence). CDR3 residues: CASSRDRVNEKLFF. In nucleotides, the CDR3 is TGTGCCAGCAGTCGGGACAGAGTTAATGAAAAACTGTTTTTT.

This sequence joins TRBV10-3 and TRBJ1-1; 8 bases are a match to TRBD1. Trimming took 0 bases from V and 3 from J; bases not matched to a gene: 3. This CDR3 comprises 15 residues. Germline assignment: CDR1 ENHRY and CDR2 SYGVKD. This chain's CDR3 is CAISESQGAYTEAFF. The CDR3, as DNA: TGTGCCATCAGTGAGTCGCAGGGGGCCTACACTGAAGCTTTCTTT.

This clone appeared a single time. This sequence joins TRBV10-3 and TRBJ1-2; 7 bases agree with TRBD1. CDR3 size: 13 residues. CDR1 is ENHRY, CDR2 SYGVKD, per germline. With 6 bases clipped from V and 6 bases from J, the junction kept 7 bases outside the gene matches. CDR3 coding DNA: TGTGCCATCAGCGCCGGGACAGAGGATGGCTACACCTTC. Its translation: CAISAGTEDGYTF.

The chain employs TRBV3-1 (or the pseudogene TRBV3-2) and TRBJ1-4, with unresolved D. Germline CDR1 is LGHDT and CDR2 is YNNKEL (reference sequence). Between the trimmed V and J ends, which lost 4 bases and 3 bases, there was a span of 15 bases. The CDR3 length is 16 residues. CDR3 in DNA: TGTGCCAGCAGCCTTACGGACCGTCCCTCTAATGAAAAACTGTTTTTT. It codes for CASSLTDRPSNEKLFF.

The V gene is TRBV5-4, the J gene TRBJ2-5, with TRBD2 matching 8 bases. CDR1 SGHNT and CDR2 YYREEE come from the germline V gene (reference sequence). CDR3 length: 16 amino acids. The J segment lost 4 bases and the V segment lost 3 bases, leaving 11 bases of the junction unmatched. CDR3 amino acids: CASSSRTSRMGETQYF. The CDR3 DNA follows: TGTGCCAGCAGCTCACGGACTAGCCGGATGGGAGAGACCCAGTACTTC.